The present TCR beta chain was sequenced within a study of a mutant IDH1 vaccine in newly diagnosed glioma. Data came from immunoSEQ multiplex PCR; TCRdb stores just in-frame clones and leaves some out. The table records about 68,000 clones, 60% to 85% of them present only once. This CDR3 contains 14 residues. From germline, CDR1 is SNHLY and CDR2 FYNNEI. V was clipped by 4 bases and J by 4 bases, with 14 bases between them. Time point defined: baseline, week 1 (first vaccination visit). Treatment: pre-vaccination baseline after standard-of-care therapy. This clonotype was obtained from a man aged 50 to 60 with glioma. The input for sequencing was PBMCs, taken from a glioma patient treated with radiotherapy, temozolomide or both. The chain carries TRBV2 and TRBJ2-7; D perhaps matches TRBD2 (5 bases). The CDR3 DNA reads as TGTGCCAGCAGTGCTACGTATGGGAGTTACGAGCAGTACTTC. Protein: CASSATYGSYEQYF. The full variable domain, with the rest looked up from reference TRBV2 and TRBJ2-7, is EPEVTQTPSHQVTQMGQEVILRCVPISNHLYFYWYRQILGQKVEFLVSFYNNEISEKSEIFDDQFSVERPDGSNFTLKIRSTKLEDSAMYFCASSATYGSYEQYFGPGTRLTVT.